This T cell receptor beta chain was observed in a study of beta chain features in type 1 diabetes (dated by TCRdb to the late 2010s). About the study as a whole: No differences in mean age, gender distribution, total cell number or subset yield were found between patients and healthy donors. A total of around 110,000,000 sorted cells were examined across all samples, and RNA yield correlated strongly with the number of cells per subset. In the study, TCRB repertoires of sorted circulating CD4+ T cell subsets from recently diagnosed type 1 diabetes patients were compared with those of matched healthy donors. Regulatory and stem cell-like memory subsets were isolated from only 8 patients and roughly 8 healthy donors, whereas naive and central memory subsets came from all 30 or so donors.

Overall study results and their limits: PCR may preferentially amplify shorter templates, but because patient and control samples were amplified and corrected together, any resulting skew would affect both groups equally. Because small numbers of individuals were included in the HLA sub-analyses, any influence of HLA type on TCRB rearrangement was left unresolved. Because cDNA was sequenced instead of genomic DNA, activated cells with high expression could be over-represented, although the groups did not differ in activation or CD3 levels. At VDJ recombination sites, patients with type 1 diabetes made fewer insertions and deleted more nucleotides, a pattern implying thymic rearrangement abnormalities. A moderate but significant shortening of TCRB CDR3 length was observed in type 1 diabetes patients in all four CD4+ subsets. The naive, central memory and regulatory TCRB repertoires appeared to resemble one another more closely among patients than among healthy donors.

This clone has a handful of counts. The antigen it binds to is not known. Base-call qualities are not available, and no considerably larger clone is one nucleotide away. Each donor gave one peripheral blood draw, averaging about 120 mL, which was collected into heparinised tubes. Naive, central memory, regulatory and stem cell-like memory CD4+ T cells were sorted on a BD FACSAria II using a panel including CD45RO, CCR7, CD25, CD127, CD95 and CD27. Every sorted population had a purity above 98%. Right away, PBMCs were isolated by Lymphoprep density gradient centrifugation and were stained directly, with no culture step. Samples were stained and sorted in pairs, with one healthy donor and one patient per experiment, so that batch effects were minimized. V and J are trimmed by 1 base and 3 bases, and the gene matches miss 3 bases of the junction. Measured from the cysteine to the phenylalanine, the CDR3 is 15 residues long. The sequence is cut down to CDR3 DNA, 45 bases in frame from base 1. The CDR1 and CDR2 encoded by the germline V gene are SGHRS and YFSETQ.

The entire isolated RNA was reverse transcribed using the High Capacity cDNA Reverse Transcription Kit, and thus expressed TCRB transcripts were sequenced. Naive, central memory and regulatory T cell samples underwent deep immunoSEQ sequencing, averaging about 3.57 million total reads per sample. After sorted cells were lysed in RLT buffer, RNA was extracted with DNase-treated RNeasy Micro or Mini kits, with the choice depending on cell number. To prevent cross-contamination, each cell subset was processed individually, whereas patient and healthy donor samples were processed jointly. TCRB sequences were amplified from cDNA with the immunoSEQ multiplex PCR, producing 87-bp fragments spanning the CDR3 region. Sequencing of the amplicons was performed on the Illumina HiSeq platform. Processing in the source paper ran as follows. Synthetic template baselines were used to correct PCR bias computationally, reads within Hamming distance 2 were collapsed together, and singletons that could not be merged were discarded. Reads were aligned against IMGT so that V, D and J genes, CDR3 length and insertions or deletions at six rearrangement sites could be assigned. Within each subset, clonotype counts were normalized to sorted cell number, after which true diversity and Gini coefficients were computed with the tcR R package. The overlap coefficient, calculated on TCRB nucleotide sequences, was used to quantify repertoire sharing. Held by TCRdb, this immuneACCESS table contains in-frame sequences only and omits some clones. Under half of the omission traces to an unresolved V gene where checked; the cause of the rest is unknown. From that table come the V and J calls and clone size; the DNA was used to work out D and trimming. The sample table contains more than 150,000 clones; only one count was recorded for 7% to 10% of them. Together, the top ten hold about 2.5% of the sample.

Specimen: central memory CD4+ T cells from blood. The sequence is built from TRBV5-1 and TRBJ2-2; 7 central bases correspond to TRBD2. This clonotype was obtained from a woman under 30 in good health. At the DNA level, the sequence is TGCGCCAGCAGCTTGCCGGCGGGGGACACCGGGGAGCTGTTTTTT. This codes for CASSLPAGDTGELFF.